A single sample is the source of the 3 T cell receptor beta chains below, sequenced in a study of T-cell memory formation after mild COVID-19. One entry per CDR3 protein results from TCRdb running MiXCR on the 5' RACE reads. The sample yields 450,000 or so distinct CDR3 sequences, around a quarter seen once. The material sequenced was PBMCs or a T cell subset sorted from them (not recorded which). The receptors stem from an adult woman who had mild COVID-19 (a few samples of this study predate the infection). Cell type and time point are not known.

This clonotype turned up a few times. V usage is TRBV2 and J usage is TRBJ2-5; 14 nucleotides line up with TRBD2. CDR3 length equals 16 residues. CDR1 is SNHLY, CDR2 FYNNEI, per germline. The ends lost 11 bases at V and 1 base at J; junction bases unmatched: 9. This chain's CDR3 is CAGQGLAGGGQETQYF. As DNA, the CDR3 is TGTGCCGGCCAAGGACTAGCGGGGGGAGGCCAAGAGACCCAGTACTTC.

The CDR3 sequence: CASRTGGNSGANVLTF. Here the CDR3 DNA reads TGTGCCAGCAGGACAGGGGGCAATTCTGGGGCCAACGTCCTGACTTTC. V usage is TRBV25-1 and J usage is TRBJ2-6, with 10 bases matching TRBD1. This CDR3 spans 16 amino acids. Trimming removed 6 bases from V and 1 base from J; junction bases left unmatched: 3. Germline V gene sequence: CDR1 MGHDK, CDR2 SYGVNS.

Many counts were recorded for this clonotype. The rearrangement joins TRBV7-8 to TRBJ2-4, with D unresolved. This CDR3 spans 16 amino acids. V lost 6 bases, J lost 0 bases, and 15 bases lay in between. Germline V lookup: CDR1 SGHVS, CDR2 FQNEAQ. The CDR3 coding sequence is TGTGCCAGCAGTTATCCAGACTCCCTAGCCAAAAACATTCAGTACTTC. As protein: CASSYPDSLAKNIQYF.